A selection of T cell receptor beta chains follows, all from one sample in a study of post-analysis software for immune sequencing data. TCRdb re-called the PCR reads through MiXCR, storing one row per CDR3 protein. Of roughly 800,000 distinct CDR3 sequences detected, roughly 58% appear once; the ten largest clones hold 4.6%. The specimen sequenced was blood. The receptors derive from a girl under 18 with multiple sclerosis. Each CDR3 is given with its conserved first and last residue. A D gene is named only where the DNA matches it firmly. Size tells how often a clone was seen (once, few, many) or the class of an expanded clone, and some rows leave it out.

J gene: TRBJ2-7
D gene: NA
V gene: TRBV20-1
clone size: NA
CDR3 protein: CSASTDRKYEQYF
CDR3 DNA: TGCAGTGCTAGTACTGACAGAAAATACGAGCAGTACTTC

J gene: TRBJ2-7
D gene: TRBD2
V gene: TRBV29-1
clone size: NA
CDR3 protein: CSVEASGATCEQYF
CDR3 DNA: TGCAGCGTTGAAGCTAGCGGGGCAACCTGCGAGCAGTACTTC

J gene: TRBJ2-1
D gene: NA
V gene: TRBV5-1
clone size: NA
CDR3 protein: CASTEGGESPNEQFF
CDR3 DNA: TGCGCCAGCACCGAGGGGGGGGAATCTCCCAATGAGCAGTTCTTC

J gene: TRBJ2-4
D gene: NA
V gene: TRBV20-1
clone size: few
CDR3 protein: CSARVLLAEKNIQYF
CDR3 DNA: TGCAGTGCTAGAGTCTTGTTAGCGGAAAAAAACATTCAGTACTTC

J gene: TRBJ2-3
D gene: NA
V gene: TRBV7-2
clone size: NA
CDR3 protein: CASSLLIASQDTQYF
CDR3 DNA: TGTGCCAGCAGCTTATTGATTGCGTCCCAAGATACGCAGTATTTT

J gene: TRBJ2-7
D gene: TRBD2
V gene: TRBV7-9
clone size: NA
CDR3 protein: CASSQRLPGLAGQSSYEQYF
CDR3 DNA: TGTGCCAGCAGCCAACGACTCCCGGGACTAGCGGGACAGAGCTCCTACGAGCAGTACTTC

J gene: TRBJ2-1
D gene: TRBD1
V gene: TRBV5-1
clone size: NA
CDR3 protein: CASGQGVSYNEQFF
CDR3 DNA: TGCGCCAGCGGACAGGGGGTGTCCTACAATGAGCAGTTCTTC

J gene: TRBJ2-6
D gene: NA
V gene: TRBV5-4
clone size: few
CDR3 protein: CAGRTRDIGGSGANVLTF
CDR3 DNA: TGTGCCGGCAGGACCCGGGACATCGGAGGTTCTGGGGCCAACGTCCTGACTTTC

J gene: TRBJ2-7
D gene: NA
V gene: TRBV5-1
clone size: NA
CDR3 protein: CASSPGVPASYEQYF
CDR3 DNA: TGCGCCAGCAGCCCCGGAGTTCCTGCCTCCTACGAGCAGTACTTC

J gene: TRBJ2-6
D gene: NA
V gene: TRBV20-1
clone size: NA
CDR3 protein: CSAIRGSSGANVLTF
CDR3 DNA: TGCAGTGCTATACGAGGTAGCTCTGGGGCCAACGTCCTGACTTTC

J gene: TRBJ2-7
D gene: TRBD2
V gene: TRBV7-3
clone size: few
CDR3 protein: CASSLTHSKGASGNYEQYF
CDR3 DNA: TGTGCCAGCAGCTTAACTCATTCCAAGGGGGCTAGCGGGAACTACGAGCAGTACTTC

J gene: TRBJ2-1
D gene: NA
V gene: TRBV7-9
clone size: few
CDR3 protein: CASSLEGVQFF
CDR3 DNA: TGTGCCAGCAGCTTGGAGGGGGTGCAGTTCTTC

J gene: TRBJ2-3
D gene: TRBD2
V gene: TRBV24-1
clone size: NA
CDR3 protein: CATSDSGTSGRLWDTQYF
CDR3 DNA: TGTGCCACCAGTGATTCCGGGACTAGCGGGCGGCTTTGGGATACGCAGTATTTT

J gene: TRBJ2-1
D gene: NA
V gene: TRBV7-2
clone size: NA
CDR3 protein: CASRYSPRGGNEQFF
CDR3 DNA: TGTGCCAGCAGATACAGTCCTAGGGGTGGTAATGAGCAGTTCTTC

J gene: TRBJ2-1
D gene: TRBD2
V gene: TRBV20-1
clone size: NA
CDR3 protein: CSARGLAEDNEQFF
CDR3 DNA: TGCAGTGCTAGGGGTCTAGCGGAGGACAATGAGCAGTTCTTC

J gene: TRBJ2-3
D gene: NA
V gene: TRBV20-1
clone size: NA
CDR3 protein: CSAPPVAGSTDTQYF
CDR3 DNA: TGCAGTGCCCCTCCCGTGGCGGGGAGCACAGATACGCAGTATTTT

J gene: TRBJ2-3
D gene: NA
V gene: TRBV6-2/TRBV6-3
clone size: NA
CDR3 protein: CASSYMAGSDTQYF
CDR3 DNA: TGTGCCAGCAGTTATATGGCGGGATCGGATACGCAGTATTTT

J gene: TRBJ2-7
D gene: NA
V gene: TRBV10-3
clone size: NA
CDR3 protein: CATMNTGERVGRHRYEQYF
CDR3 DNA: TGTGCCACCATGAATACAGGGGAGCGGGTGGGTCGGCACCGCTACGAGCAGTACTTC

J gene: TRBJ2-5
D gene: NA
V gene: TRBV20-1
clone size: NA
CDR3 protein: CSAFHRAPRKETQYF
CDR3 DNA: TGCAGTGCTTTCCATAGGGCACCCCGAAAAGAGACCCAGTACTTC

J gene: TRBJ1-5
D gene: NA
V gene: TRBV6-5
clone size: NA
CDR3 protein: CASSYNRNSNQPQHF
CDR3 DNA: TGTGCCAGCAGTTACAACAGAAATAGCAATCAGCCCCAGCATTTT

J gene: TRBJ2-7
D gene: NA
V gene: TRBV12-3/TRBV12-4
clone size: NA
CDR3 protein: CASSLVGPKGSYEQYF
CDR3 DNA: TGTGCCAGCAGTTTAGTGGGACCCAAGGGGTCCTACGAGCAGTACTTC

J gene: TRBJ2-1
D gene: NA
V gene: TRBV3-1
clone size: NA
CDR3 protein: CASSQETREQFF
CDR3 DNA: TGTGCCAGCAGCCAAGAAACCCGGGAGCAGTTCTTC

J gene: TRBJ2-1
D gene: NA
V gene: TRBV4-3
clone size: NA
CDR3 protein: CASSREGDNEQFF
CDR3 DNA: TGCGCCAGCAGCCGCGAGGGGGACAATGAGCAGTTCTTC

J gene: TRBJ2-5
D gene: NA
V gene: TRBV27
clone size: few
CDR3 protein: CASSLYARSQETQYF
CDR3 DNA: TGTGCCAGCAGTTTATATGCCAGATCCCAAGAGACCCAGTACTTC

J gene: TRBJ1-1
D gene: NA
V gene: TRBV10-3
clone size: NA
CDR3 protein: CAIRGRVNTEAFF
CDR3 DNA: TGTGCCATCAGGGGACGGGTGAACACTGAAGCTTTCTTT

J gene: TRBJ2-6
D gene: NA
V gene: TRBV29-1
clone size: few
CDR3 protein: CSAQVTGANVLTF
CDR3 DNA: TGCAGCGCCCAAGTAACAGGGGCCAACGTCCTGACTTTC

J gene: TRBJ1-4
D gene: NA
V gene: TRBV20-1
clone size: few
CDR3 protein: CSTRASGDEKLFF
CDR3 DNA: TGCAGTACTAGAGCGAGCGGTGATGAAAAACTGTTTTTT

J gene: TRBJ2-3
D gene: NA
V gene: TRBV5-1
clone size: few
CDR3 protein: CASEEGASDTQYF
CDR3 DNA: TGCGCCAGCGAGGAGGGGGCCTCAGATACGCAGTATTTT

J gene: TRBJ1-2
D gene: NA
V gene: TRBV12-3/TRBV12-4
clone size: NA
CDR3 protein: CASRLDSHNYGHTF
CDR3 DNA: TGTGCCAGCAGGCTGGACAGTCATAACTATGGCCACACCTTC

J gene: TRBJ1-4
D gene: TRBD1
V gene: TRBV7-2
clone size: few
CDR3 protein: CASSSDRVSEKLFF
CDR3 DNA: TGTGCCAGCAGCTCGGACAGGGTTAGTGAAAAACTGTTTTTT

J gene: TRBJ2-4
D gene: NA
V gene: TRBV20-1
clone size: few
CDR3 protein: CSAEGLAEGGQYF
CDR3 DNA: TGCAGTGCCGAGGGATTAGCGGAGGGGGGCCAGTACTTC

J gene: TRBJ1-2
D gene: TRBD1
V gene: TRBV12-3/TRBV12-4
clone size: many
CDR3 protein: CASSRTGYGYTF
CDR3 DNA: TGTGCCAGCAGTCGGACAGGGTATGGCTACACCTTC

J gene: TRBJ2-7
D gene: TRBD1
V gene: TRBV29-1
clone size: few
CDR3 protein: CSVVGGDRGAYEQYF
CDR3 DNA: TGCAGCGTTGTAGGGGGGGACAGGGGAGCCTACGAGCAGTACTTC

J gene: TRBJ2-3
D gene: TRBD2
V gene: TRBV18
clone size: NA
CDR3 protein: CASSLAGLLITDTQYF
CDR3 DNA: TGTGCCAGCTCCTTAGCGGGGCTACTGATCACAGATACGCAGTATTTT

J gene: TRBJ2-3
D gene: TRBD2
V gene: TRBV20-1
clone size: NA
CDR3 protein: CSATASGPSTDTQYF
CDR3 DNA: TGCAGTGCTACGGCTAGCGGGCCTAGCACAGATACGCAGTATTTT

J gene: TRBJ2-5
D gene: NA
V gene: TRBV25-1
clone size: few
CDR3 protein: CASSGAGRGRETQYF
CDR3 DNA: TGTGCCAGCAGTGGAGCAGGAAGGGGCCGCGAGACCCAGTACTTC

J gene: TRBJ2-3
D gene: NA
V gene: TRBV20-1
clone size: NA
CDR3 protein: CSVDTSTDTQYF
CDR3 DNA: TGCAGTGTAGATACGAGCACAGATACGCAGTATTTT

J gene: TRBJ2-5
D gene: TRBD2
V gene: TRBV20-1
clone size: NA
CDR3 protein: CSAAPPSGSQETQYF
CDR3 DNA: TGCAGTGCGGCTCCCCCTAGCGGGAGCCAAGAGACCCAGTACTTC

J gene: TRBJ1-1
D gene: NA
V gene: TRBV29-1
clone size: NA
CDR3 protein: CSVVDRWTEAFF
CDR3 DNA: TGCAGCGTTGTAGACAGGTGGACTGAAGCTTTCTTT

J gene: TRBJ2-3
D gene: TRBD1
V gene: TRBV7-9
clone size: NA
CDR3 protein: CASSLRTGEVTDTQYF
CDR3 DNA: TGTGCCAGCAGCCTAAGGACAGGGGAGGTCACAGATACGCAGTATTTT

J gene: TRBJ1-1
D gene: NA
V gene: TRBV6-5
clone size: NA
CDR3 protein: CASSYPGQNTEAFF
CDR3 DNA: TGTGCCAGCAGTTACCCGGGACAGAACACTGAAGCTTTCTTT

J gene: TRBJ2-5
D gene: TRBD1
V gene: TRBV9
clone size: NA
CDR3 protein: CASSVVVRRTGYQETQYF
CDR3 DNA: TGTGCCAGCAGCGTAGTCGTCCGGCGGACAGGATACCAAGAGACCCAGTACTTC